The T cell receptor (beta chain) described here comes from a study of cytomegalovirus exposure and HLA in healthy donors. Findings and limits, study-wide: Most sequenced TCRs were rare (though some public TCRs occurred in many donors). Judged likely to be a sequencing artifact was a cluster of highly shared sequence variants. Being productive about 90% or about 30% of the time was typical of most TCR beta V segments in an earlier analysis. Testing in vitro showed three CMV-associated chains specific for CMV antigens.

The trim removed 5 bases at V and 4 bases at J, leaving 7 bases unmatched. Germline CDR1 is MNHEY and CDR2 is SVGAGI. This CDR3 region has 15 residues. About this clone itself: Its target is unknown.

Both 60 Vbeta primers and 13 Jbeta primers went into the PCR. Clones were read by immunoSEQ multiplex PCR, and TCRdb kept only the in-frame ones, dropping some. The sample gives 180,000 or so clones, over 65% of which show up once; around 1.6% is in the top ten. The material sequenced was PBMCs. The rearrangement joins TRBV6-5 to TRBJ2-1; 8 bases map to TRBD2. This clonotype was sampled from a man aged 18 to 30 in good health and CMV-seronegative. For the CDR3, the DNA is TGTGCCAGCAGTGCAACTAGCGGCTCTTACAATGAGCAGTTCTTC. Its translation is CASSATSGSYNEQFF.